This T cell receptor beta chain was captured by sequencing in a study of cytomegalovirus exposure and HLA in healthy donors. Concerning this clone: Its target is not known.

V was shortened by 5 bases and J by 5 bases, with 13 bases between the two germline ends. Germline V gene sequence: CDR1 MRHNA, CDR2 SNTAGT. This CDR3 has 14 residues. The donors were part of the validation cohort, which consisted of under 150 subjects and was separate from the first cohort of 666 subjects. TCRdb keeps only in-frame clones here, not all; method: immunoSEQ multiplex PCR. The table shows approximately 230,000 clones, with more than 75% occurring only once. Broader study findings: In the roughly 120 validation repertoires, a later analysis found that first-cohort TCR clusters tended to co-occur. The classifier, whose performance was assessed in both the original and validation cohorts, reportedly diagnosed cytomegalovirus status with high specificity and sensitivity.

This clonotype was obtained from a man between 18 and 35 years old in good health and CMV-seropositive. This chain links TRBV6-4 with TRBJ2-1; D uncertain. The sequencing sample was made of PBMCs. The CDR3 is CASSPPGPNNEQFF. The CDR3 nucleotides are TGTGCCAGCAGTCCCCCCGGCCCCAACAATGAGCAGTTCTTC.